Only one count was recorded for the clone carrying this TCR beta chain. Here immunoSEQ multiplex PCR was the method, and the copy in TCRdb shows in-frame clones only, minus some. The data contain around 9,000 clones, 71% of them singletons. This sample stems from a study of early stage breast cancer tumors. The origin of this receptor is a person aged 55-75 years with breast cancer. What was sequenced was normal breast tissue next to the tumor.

This CDR3 is CASSLDTGGFTGELFF. DNA of the CDR3: TGTGCCAGCAGCTTAGATACAGGGGGATTCACCGGGGAGCTGTTTTTT. The genes are TRBV7-9 and TRBJ2-2; 8 nucleotides align to TRBD1. The CDR3 sequence is 16 residues long. In germline, CDR1 is SEHNR, CDR2 FQNEAQ (reference sequence). V lost 1 base, J lost 4 bases, and 5 bases stayed unmatched.